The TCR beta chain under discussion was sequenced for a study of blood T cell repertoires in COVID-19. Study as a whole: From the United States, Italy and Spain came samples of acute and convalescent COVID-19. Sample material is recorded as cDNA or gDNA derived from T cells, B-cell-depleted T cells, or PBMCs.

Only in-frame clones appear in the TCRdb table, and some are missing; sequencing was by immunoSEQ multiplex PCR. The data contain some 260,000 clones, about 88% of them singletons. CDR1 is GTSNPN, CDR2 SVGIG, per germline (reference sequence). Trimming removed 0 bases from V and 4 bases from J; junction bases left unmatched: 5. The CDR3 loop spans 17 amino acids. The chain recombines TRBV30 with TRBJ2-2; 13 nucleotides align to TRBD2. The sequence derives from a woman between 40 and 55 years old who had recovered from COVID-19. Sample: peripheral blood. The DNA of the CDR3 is TGTGCCTGGAGTGTATCCCGGACTAGCGGGAGCACCGGGGAGCTGTTTTTT. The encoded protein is CAWSVSRTSGSTGELFF.